This is a list of T cell receptor beta chains from one sample in a study of glioma-infiltrating T cells after dendritic cell vaccination. Measured with immunoSEQ multiplex PCR; TCRdb has only the in-frame clones, and not every one. The sample includes around 10,000 clones, approximately 80% of them seen just once. Material: blood, obtained after dendritic cell vaccination. The receptors derive from a human donor with glioblastoma. The CDR3 runs from the conserved cysteine through the conserved F or W. Fields, in order: V gene, clone size, J gene, D gene, CDR3 DNA, CDR3 protein. A D gene is named only where the DNA matches it firmly. Size is stated for part of the rows, as once, few or many counts, or as a class when the clone is expanded.

TRBV4-2	once	TRBJ2-3	TRBD2	TGTGCCAGCAGCCAAGATTTAGCGGGACTATTAGATACGCAGTATTTT	CASSQDLAGLLDTQYF
TRBV6-1	.	TRBJ2-3	.	TGTGCCAGTATCGACCGGGCAGGGGCCTCAGATACGCAGTATTTT	CASIDRAGASDTQYF
TRBV5-6	.	TRBJ2-5	.	TGTGCCAGCAGCTGGGAGCATACCCAGTACTTC	CASSWEHTQYF
TRBV7-6	.	TRBJ2-3	.	TGTGCCAGCAGCCCGCAGGGGTTTGCGCAGTATTTT	CASSPQGFAQYF
TRBV27	.	TRBJ1-1	.	TGTGCCAGCAGTTTAGGGCCAGCCATGAACACTGAAGCTTTCTTT	CASSLGPAMNTEAFF
TRBV6-1	once	TRBJ2-7	TRBD1	TGTGCCAGCAGTCTATACACAGGGGGAGAGCAGTACTTC	CASSLYTGGEQYF
TRBV30	once	TRBJ2-7	.	TGTGCCTGGAGTGTAATGCCGGGATCAAGCTACGAGCAGTACTTC	CAWSVMPGSSYEQYF
TRBV7-9	.	TRBJ2-1	.	TGTGCCAGCAGCTTGACTAGACAGGGTTGGGACAATGAGCAGTTCTTC	CASSLTRQGWDNEQFF
TRBV5-6	.	TRBJ2-6	TRBD1	TGTGCCAGCAGCTTGGCGGGACAGGGAACTGGGGCCAACGTCCTGACTTTC	CASSLAGQGTGANVLTF
TRBV5-8	.	TRBJ2-3	TRBD1	TGTGCCAGCAGCTGGCTGACAGGGTTGACAGATACGCAGTATTTT	CASSWLTGLTDTQYF
TRBV5-4	.	TRBJ2-1	.	TGTGCCAGCAGTCGAGGAGGGGGCACCTACAATGAGCAGTTCTTC	CASSRGGGTYNEQFF
TRBV11-2	once	TRBJ2-1	TRBD2	TGTGCCAGCAGCTTAGATCTAGGTAGCGGGAGGGAGAATGAGCAGTTCTTC	CASSLDLGSGRENEQFF
TRBV7-9	.	TRBJ2-1	TRBD2	TGTGCCAGCAGCACCACTAGCGGGAGGGTAGACAATGAGCAGTTCTTC	CASSTTSGRVDNEQFF
TRBV7-8	.	TRBJ1-1	.	TGTGCCAGCAGCTTATTCAGGGGAAACACTGAAGCTTTCTTT	CASSLFRGNTEAFF
TRBV11-2	once	TRBJ1-4	.	TGTGCCAGCAGCTTGTTGGCAGGGACAACTAATGAAAAACTGTTTTTT	CASSLLAGTTNEKLFF
TRBV28	.	TRBJ2-2	.	TGTGCCAGCAGCTCACTCCTCTTAAACACCGGGGAGCTGTTTTTT	CASSSLLLNTGELFF
TRBV5-6	.	TRBJ2-3	.	TGTGCCAGCAGCTTTTGGAGCTCAGATACGCAGTATTTT	CASSFWSSDTQYF
TRBV29-1	.	TRBJ2-1	TRBD2	TGCAGCGTTCACCCAGCGGGAGTTATGAATGAGCAGTTCTTC	CSVHPAGVMNEQFF
TRBV25-1	few	TRBJ2-7	TRBD1	TGTGCCAGCTCCGGGACAGGGGTCGAGCAGTACTTC	CASSGTGVEQYF
TRBV29-1	.	TRBJ1-1	.	TGCAGCGTTGAAGGGCAGGCTAACACTGAAGCTTTCTTT	CSVEGQANTEAFF
TRBV13	.	TRBJ1-1	TRBD1	TGTGCCAGCAGCCCACAGGGGACTGAAGCTTTCTTT	CASSPQGTEAFF
TRBV19	.	TRBJ2-7	TRBD2	TGTGCCAGTAGTTCCGATGGGGGACTACACTACGAGCAGTACTTC	CASSSDGGLHYEQYF
TRBV19	.	TRBJ2-3	.	TGTGCCAGTAGTATAGCAGCGGTCTGGCCACTAGTTACGTATTCAGATACGCAGTATTTT	CASSIAAVWPLVTYSDTQYF
TRBV5-8	.	TRBJ2-1	.	TGTGCCAGCAGCTGGGTCTCCGGGGATGAGCAGTTCTTC	CASSWVSGDEQFF
TRBV29-1	.	TRBJ2-1	.	TGCAGCGTCCCGACTAGGAATGAGCAGTTCTTC	CSVPTRNEQFF
TRBV5-1	.	TRBJ2-1	TRBD2	TGCGCCAGCAGCTCGAGGTCCGTAGCGGGAGATGGCCATGAGCAGTTCTTC	CASSSRSVAGDGHEQFF
TRBV9	.	TRBJ2-5	.	TGTGCCAGCAGCGTACCGGGATCCCAAGAGACCCAGTACTTC	CASSVPGSQETQYF
TRBV10-3	.	TRBJ2-7	.	TGTGCCATCAGTGAGTCCCTTGGTAGGGGGTCCGAGCAGTACTTC	CAISESLGRGSEQYF
TRBV18	.	TRBJ2-5	TRBD2	TGTGCCAGCTCACCGTTGGGCGGGAGCCCCCCAGAGACCCAGTACTTC	CASSPLGGSPPETQYF
TRBV20-1	.	TRBJ2-7	.	TGCAGTGCTATGGCCCTCGGGGAGCAGTACTTC	CSAMALGEQYF
TRBV5-1	.	TRBJ1-6	TRBD1	TGCGCCAGCAGCTTGAGTACTCAGGGGGCGTCACCCCTCCACTTT	CASSLSTQGASPLHF
TRBV5-1	.	TRBJ1-1	TRBD1	TGCGCCAGCAGCTTGGCCAACAGGGGGGGACGCATGAACACTGAAGCTTTCTTT	CASSLANRGGRMNTEAFF
TRBV28	.	TRBJ2-5	.	TGTGCCAGCAGCGCCTTCAGGGGACAAGAGACCCAGTACTTC	CASSAFRGQETQYF
TRBV7-2	.	TRBJ2-1	TRBD1	TGTGCCAGCAGCTTCGACAGGGGTTACAATGAGCAGTTCTTC	CASSFDRGYNEQFF
TRBV11-2	.	TRBJ2-2	TRBD2	TGTGCCAGCAGCTTAATGGCGGGAGGTTTTTGGGGGGAGCTGTTTTTT	CASSLMAGGFWGELFF
TRBV19	.	TRBJ1-5	.	TGTGCCAGTAGTGTATCCTTCGGGGGCAATCAGCCCCAGCATTTT	CASSVSFGGNQPQHF
TRBV5-6	.	TRBJ1-5	.	TGTGCCAGCAGCTCTAGACAGACTAATCAGCCCCAGCATTTT	CASSSRQTNQPQHF
TRBV6-1	.	TRBJ2-7	TRBD1	TGTGCCAGCAGTCTGTCCGGGACAGGGTTCCTGGAGCAGTACTTC	CASSLSGTGFLEQYF
TRBV5-1	.	TRBJ1-3	.	TGCGCCAGCAGCTTGGGAGGTGATGGAAACACCATATATTTT	CASSLGGDGNTIYF
TRBV27	.	TRBJ2-3	.	TGTGCCAGCAGTTTATCCTCCACAGATACGCAGTATTTT	CASSLSSTDTQYF
TRBV7-8	once	TRBJ1-5	.	TGTGCCAGCAGCTTTATCGCTATCGGCAATCAGCCCCAGCATTTT	CASSFIAIGNQPQHF